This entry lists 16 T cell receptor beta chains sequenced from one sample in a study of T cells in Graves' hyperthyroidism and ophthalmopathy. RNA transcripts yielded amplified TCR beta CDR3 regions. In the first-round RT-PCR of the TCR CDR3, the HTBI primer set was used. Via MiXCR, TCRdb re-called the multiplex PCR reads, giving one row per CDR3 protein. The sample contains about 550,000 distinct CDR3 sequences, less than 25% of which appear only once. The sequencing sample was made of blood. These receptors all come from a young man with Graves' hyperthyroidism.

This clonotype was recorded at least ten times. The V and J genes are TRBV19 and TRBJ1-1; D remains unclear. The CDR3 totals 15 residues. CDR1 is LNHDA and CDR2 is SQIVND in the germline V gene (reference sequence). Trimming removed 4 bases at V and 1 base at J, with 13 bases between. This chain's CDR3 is CASSSPGSENTEAFF. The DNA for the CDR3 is TGTGCCAGTAGTAGCCCAGGCAGCGAGAACACTGAAGCTTTCTTT.

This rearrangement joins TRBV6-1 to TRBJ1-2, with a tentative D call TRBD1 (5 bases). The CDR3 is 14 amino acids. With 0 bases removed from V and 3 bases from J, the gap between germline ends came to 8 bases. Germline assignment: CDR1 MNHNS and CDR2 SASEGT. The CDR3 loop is CASSEAGTDYGYTF. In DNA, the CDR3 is TGTGCCAGCAGTGAAGCCGGGACGGACTATGGCTACACCTTC.

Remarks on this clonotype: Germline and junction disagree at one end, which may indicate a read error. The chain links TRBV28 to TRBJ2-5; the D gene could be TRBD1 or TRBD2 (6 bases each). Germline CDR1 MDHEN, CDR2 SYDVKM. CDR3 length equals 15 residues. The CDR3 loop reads CAISFSRGLEETQYF. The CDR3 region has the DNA TGTGCCATCAGTTTTTCTCGGGGGCTGGAAGAGACCCAGTACTTC.

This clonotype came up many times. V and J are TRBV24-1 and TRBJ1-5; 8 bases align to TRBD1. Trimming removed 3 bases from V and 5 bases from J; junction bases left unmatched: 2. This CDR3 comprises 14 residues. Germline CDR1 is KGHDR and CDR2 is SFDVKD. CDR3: CATSDPQGDQPQHF. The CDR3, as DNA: TGTGCCACCAGTGATCCACAGGGGGATCAGCCCCAGCATTTT.

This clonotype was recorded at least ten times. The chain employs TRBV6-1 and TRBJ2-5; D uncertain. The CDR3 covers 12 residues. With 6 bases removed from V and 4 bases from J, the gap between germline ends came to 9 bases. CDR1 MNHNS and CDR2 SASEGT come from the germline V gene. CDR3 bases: TGTGCCAGCAGACGGGTTTTAGAGACCCAGTACTTC. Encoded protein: CASRRVLETQYF.

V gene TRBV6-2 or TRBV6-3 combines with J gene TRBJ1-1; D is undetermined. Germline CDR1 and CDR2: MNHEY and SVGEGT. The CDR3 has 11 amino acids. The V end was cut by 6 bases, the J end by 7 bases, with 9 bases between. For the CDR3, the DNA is TGTGCCAGCAGCCTCCAGAGTGAAGCTTTCTTT. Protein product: CASSLQSEAFF.

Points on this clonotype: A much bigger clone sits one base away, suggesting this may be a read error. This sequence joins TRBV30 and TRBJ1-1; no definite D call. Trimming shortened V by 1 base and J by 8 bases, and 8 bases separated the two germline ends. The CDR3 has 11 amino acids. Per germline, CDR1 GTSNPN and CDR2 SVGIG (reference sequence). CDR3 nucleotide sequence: TGTGCCTGGAGTGGTAGTTCGGAAGCTTTCTTT. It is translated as CAWSGSSEAFF.

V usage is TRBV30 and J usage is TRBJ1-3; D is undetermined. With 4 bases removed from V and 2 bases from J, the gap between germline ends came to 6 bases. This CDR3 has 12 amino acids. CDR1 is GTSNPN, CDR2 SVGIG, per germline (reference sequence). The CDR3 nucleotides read TGTGCCTGGACTAGTGCTGGAAACACCATATATTTT. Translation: CAWTSAGNTIYF.

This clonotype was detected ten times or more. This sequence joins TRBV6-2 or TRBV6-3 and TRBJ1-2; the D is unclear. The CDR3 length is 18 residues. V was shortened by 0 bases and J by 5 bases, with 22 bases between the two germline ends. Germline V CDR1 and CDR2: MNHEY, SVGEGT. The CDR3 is CASSYSIRANTPSYGYTF. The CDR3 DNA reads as TGTGCCAGCAGTTACTCGATCCGGGCGAACACTCCTTCATATGGCTACACCTTC.

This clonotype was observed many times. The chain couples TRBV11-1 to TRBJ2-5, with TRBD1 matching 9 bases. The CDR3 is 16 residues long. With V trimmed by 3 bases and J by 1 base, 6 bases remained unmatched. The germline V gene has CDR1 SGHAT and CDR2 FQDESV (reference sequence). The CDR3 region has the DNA TGTGCCAGCAGCTTTCGGACAGGGGAATTCCAAGAGACCCAGTACTTC. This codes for CASSFRTGEFQETQYF.

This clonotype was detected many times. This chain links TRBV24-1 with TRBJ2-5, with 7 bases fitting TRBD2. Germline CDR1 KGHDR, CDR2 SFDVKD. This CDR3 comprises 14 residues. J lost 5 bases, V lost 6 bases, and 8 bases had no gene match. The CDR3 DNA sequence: TGTGCCACCAGTCGATTGGGGGGGGAGGAGACCCAGTACTTC. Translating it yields CATSRLGGEETQYF.

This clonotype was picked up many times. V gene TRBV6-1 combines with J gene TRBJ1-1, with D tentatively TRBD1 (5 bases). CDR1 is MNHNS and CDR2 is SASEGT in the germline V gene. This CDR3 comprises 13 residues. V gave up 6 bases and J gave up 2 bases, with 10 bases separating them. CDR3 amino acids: CASRRTQNTEAFF. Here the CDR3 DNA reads TGTGCCAGCAGGCGGACACAAAACACTGAAGCTTTCTTT.

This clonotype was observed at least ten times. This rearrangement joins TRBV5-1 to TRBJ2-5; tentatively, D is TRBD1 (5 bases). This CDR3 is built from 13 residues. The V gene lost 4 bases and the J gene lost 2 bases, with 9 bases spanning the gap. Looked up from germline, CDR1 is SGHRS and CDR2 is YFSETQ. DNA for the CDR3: TGCGCCAGCAGCGCGTCAGGGCAAGAGACCCAGTACTTC. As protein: CASSASGQETQYF.

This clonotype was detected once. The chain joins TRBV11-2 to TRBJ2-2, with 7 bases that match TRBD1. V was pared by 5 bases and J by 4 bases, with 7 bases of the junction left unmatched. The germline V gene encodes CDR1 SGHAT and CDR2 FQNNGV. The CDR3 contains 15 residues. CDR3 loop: CASSPRRGLTGELFF. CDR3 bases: TGTGCCAGCAGCCCCCGTAGGGGGCTCACCGGGGAGCTGTTTTTT.

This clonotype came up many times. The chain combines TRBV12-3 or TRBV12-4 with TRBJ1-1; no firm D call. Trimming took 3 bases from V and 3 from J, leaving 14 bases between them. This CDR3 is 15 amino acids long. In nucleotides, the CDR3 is TGTGCCAGCAGTTTTTCCCCCCGAAGGGACACTGAAGCTTTCTTT. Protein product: CASSFSPRRDTEAFF.

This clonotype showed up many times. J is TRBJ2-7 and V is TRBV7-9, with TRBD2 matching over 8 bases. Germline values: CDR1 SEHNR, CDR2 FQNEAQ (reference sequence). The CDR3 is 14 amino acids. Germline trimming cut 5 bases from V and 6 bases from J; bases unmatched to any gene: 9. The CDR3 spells CASSPGTSASEQYF. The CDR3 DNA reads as TGTGCCAGCAGCCCAGGGACTAGTGCCTCCGAGCAGTACTTC.